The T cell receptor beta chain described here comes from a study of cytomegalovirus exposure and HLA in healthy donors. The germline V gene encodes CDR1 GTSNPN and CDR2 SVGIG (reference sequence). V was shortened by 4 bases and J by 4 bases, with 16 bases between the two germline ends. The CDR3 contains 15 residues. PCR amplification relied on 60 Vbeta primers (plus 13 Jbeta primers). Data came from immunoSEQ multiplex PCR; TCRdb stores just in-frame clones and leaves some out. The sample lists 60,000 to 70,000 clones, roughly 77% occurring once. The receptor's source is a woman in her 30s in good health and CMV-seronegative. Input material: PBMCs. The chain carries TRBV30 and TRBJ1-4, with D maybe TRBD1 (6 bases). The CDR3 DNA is TGTGCCTGGACAACCGACAGGCCAATTAATGAAAAACTGTTTTTT. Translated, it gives CAWTTDRPINEKLFF.